This is a list of T cell receptor beta chains from one sample in a study of T cells in Graves' hyperthyroidism and ophthalmopathy. TCRdb itself ran the multiplex PCR reads through MiXCR, one entry per CDR3 protein. The sample lists about 300,000 distinct CDR3 sequences; about an eighth were seen once. The sample consisted of blood. The receptor source for this set is a woman aged 30 to 39 with Graves' hyperthyroidism that later progressed to Graves' ophthalmopathy. Both conserved end residues are trimmed from each CDR3.

CDR3aa,len,v_gene
ATGASGNLNEQF,12,TRBV10-3
ASSIGVDGTQY,11,TRBV19
ASSRSVSRTYEQY,13,TRBV7-8
ASSLLIDVDYNEQF,14,TRBV5-1
ASSVAGIQETQY,12,TRBV9
ASSLHGSRADTQY,13,TRBV7-3
AWSRLARSTDTQY,13,TRBV30
ASSPTLNTGELF,12,TRBV28
ASSLGQSGTQY,11,TRBV7-8
ASSFGLAGGTDTQY,14,TRBV11-1
ASSRGSGIETQY,12,TRBV11-2
ASPTGPGRGNTIY,13,TRBV6-1
ASYGGRYSNQPQH,13,TRBV19
AWTQDSPLYEQY,12,TRBV30
SARVRGLAGNEQF,13,TRBV20-1
ASSSKPGLGLGANVLT,16,TRBV12-3/TRBV12-4
ASGRNTGELF,10,TRBV7-9
ATSGRGVSYEQY,12,TRBV15
ASSGTSGTVEQF,12,TRBV6-2/TRBV6-3
ASSRGWTEAF,10,TRBV6-1
ASSTGQGADTEAF,13,TRBV7-8
AWSGQVYYGYT,11,TRBV30
ASSLSQTRRQY,11,TRBV7-8
ASSRAITDTQY,11,TRBV19
ASSMTGGTEAF,11,TRBV19
AIGTGLRDGELF,12,TRBV10-3
ASNLRGGTDTQY,12,TRBV6-1
AWSAQGNNQPQH,12,TRBV30
ASSESWREGSYNEQF,15,TRBV7-9
ASSFPGPTDTQY,12,TRBV12-3/TRBV12-4
ASSSSSGRAWEQY,13,TRBV27
ASSGHRDTSSGANVLT,16,TRBV7-3
ASSPAWLASGVAKNIQY,17,TRBV7-2
ASSQDVTGVEAGELF,15,TRBV4-3
ASSRGQLQETQY,12,TRBV7-2
ATSDHQGYYGYT,12,TRBV24-1
ASSLAGVVHEQF,12,TRBV7-2
AWSMPAGLKDTQY,13,TRBV30
ASSFVGLAGGSDTQY,15,TRBV28
ASKDIGTTYGYT,12,TRBV6-2/TRBV6-3
ASSQSPGQGAQETQY,15,TRBV4-2
ASSYTPTGELF,11,TRBV11-2
ASSNGQNSPLH,11,TRBV7-6
ASSLAGLNNEQF,12,TRBV28
ASSLVAGTNTGELF,14,TRBV7-2
ASSLGVQTNEKLF,13,TRBV7-2
AITGTSGGNEQF,12,TRBV10-3
SARGTSLSEQF,11,TRBV20-1
ASSPGGRSDRAYNEQF,16,TRBV7-9
ALREGGNTEAF,11,TRBV30
ASRGRDRGGTEAF,13,TRBV12-3/TRBV12-4
ASRSVDSYEQY,11,TRBV27
ASSEATGGELNIQY,14,TRBV6-1
ASSMGVSSYNEQF,13,TRBV7-2
ASSPWTAYNEQF,12,TRBV3-1